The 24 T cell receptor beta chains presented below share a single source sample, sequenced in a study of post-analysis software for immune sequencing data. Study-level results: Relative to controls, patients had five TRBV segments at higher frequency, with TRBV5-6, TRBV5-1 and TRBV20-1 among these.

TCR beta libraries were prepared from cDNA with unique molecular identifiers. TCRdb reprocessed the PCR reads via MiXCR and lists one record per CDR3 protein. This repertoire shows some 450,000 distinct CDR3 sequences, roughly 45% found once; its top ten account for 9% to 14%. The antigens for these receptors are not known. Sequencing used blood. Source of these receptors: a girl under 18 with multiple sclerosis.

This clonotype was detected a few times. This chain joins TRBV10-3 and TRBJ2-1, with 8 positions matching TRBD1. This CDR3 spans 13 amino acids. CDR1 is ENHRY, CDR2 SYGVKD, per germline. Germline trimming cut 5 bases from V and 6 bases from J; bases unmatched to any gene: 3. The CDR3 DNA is TGTGCCATCAGTCCGACAGGGGTCAATGAGCAGTTCTTC. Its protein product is CAISPTGVNEQFF.

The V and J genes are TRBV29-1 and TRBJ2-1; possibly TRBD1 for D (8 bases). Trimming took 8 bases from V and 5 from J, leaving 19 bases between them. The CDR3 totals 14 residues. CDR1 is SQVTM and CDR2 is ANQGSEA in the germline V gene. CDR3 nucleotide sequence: TGCAGCTCCCAGGGGGCTAGCGGTAACAATGAGCAGTTCTTC. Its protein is CSSQGASGNNEQFF.

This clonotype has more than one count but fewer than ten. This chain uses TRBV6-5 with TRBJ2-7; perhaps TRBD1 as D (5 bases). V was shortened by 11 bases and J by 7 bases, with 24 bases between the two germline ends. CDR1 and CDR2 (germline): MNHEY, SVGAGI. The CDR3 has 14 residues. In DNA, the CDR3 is TGTGCCGGCACCACTGGCAGGGCAAGCAATGAGCAGTACTTC. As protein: CAGTTGRASNEQYF.

The CDR3 DNA sequence: TGTGCCATCCGGACTAGCGGGACGGTCGAGCAGTACTTC. This translates into CAIRTSGTVEQYF. The chain combines TRBV6-1 with TRBJ2-7; 12 bases fit TRBD2. The CDR3 is 13 residues long. Trimming removed 10 bases from V and 6 bases from J; junction bases left unmatched: 7. Germline values: CDR1 MNHNS, CDR2 SASEGT.

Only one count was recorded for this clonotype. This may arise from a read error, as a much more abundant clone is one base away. The CDR3 nucleotides are TGTGCCAGCAGCTCTCAGGCGAGCAACAATGAGCAGGTCTTC. Translating it yields CASSSQASNNEQVF. The chain has TRBV7-2 and TRBJ2-1; D call uncertain. Per germline, CDR1 SGHTA and CDR2 FQGNSA. The CDR3 is 14 amino acids.

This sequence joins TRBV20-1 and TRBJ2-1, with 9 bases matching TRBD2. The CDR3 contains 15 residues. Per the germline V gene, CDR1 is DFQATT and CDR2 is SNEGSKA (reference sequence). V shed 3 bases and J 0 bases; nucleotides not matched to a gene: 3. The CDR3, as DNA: TGCAGTGCTAGTCCTAGCGGGGTCTCCTACAATGAGCAGTTCTTC. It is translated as CSASPSGVSYNEQFF.

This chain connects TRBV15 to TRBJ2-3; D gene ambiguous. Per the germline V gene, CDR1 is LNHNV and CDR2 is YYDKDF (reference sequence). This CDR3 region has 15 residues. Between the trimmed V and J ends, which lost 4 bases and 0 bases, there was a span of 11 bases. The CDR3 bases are TGTGCCACCAGCATGTCCCTCCTAAGCACAGATACGCAGTATTTT. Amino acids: CATSMSLLSTDTQYF.

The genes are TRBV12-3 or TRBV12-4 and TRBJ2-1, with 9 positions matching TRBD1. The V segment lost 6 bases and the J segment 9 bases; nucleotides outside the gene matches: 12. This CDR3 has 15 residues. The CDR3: CASRPNIGTGTEQFF. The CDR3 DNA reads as TGTGCCAGCAGACCAAACATCGGGACAGGGACTGAGCAGTTCTTC.

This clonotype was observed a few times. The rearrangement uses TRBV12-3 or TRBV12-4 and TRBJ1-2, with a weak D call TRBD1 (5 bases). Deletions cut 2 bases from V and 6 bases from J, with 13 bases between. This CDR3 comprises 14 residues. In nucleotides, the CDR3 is TGTGCCAGCAGTTTAAGGAGGGGAAGCAATGGCTACACCTTC. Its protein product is CASSLRRGSNGYTF.

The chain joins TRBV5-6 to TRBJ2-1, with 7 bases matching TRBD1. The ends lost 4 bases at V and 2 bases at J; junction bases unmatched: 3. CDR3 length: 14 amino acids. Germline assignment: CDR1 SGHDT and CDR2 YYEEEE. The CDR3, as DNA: TGTGCCAGCAGCAAAACAGGGGCCTACAATGAGCAGTTCTTC. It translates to CASSKTGAYNEQFF.

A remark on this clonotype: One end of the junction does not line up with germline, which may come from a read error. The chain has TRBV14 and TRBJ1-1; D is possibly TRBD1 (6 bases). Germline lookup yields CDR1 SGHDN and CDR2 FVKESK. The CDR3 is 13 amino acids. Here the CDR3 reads CASNQDIQGLAFF. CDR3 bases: TGTGCCAGCAACCAAGATATACAGGGTCTAGCTTTCTTT.

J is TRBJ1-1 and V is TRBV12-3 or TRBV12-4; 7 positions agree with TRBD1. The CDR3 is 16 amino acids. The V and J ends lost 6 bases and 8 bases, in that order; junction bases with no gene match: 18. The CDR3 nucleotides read TGTGCCAGCAGCAGCGATCCAGGGGGGGATCACCTGGAAGCTTTCTTT. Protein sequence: CASSSDPGGDHLEAFF.

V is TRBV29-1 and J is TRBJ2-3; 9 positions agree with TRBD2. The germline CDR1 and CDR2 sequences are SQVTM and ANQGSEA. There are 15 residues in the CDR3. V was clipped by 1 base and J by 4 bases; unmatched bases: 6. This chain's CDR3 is CSVEASGTGSDTQYF. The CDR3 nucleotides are TGCAGCGTTGAAGCTAGCGGGACTGGATCAGATACGCAGTATTTT.

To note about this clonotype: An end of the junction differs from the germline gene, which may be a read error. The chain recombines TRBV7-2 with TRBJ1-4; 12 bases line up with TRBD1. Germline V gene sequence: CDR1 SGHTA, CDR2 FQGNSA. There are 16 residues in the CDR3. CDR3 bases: TGTGCCAGCAGCTTACATGGGACAGGGGGCCAGGAAAAGCTGTTTTTT. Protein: CASSLHGTGGQEKLFF.

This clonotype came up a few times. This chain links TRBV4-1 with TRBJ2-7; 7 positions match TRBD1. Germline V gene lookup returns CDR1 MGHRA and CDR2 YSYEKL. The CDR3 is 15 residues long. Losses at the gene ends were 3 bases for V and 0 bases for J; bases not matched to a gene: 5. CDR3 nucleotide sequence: TGCGCCAGCAGCCAGCCGGGACAGAGCTCCTACGAGCAGTACTTC. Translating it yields CASSQPGQSSYEQYF.

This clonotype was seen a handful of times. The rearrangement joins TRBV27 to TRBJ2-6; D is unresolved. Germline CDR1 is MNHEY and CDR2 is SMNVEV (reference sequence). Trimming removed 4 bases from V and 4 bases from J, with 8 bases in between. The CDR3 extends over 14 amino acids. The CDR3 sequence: CASSSNLGANVLTF. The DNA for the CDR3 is TGTGCCAGCAGTTCAAATCTCGGGGCCAACGTCCTGACTTTC.

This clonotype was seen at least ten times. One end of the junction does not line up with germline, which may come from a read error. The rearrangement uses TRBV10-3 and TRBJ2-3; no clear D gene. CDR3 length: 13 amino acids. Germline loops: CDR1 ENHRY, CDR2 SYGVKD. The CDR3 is CAIGRKDTDTQYF. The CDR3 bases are TGTGCCATAGGCAGGAAAGATACAGATACCCAGTATTTT.

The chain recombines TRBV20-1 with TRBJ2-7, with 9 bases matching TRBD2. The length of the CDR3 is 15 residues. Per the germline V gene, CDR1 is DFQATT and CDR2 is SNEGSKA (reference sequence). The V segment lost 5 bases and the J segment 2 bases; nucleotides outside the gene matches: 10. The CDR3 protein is CSAPRTSEKPYEQYF. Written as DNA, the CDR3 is TGCAGTGCTCCGAGGACTAGCGAAAAGCCCTACGAGCAGTACTTC.

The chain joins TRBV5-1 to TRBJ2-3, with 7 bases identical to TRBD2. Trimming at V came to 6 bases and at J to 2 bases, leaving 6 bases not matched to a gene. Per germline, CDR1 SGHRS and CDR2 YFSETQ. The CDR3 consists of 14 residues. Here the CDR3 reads CASTRDYPTDTQYF. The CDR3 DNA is TGCGCCAGCACCCGGGACTACCCCACAGATACGCAGTATTTT.

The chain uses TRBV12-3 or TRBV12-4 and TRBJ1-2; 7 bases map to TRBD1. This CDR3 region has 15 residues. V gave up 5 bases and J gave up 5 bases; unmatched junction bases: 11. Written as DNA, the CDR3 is TGTGCCAGCAGTCGAGGGCGACAGGGCGTTTATGGCTACACCTTC. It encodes CASSRGRQGVYGYTF.

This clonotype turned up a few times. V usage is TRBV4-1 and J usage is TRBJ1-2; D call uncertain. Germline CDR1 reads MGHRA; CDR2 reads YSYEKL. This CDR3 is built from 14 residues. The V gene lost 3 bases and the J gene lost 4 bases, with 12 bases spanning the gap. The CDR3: CASSQSAGSYGYTF. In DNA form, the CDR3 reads TGCGCCAGCAGCCAGTCGGCGGGCTCCTATGGCTACACCTTC.

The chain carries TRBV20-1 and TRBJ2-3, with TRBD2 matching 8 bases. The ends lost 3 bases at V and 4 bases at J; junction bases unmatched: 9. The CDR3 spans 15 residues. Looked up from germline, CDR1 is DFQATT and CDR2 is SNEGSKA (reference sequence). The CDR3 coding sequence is TGCAGTGCTAGGGTAGCGGGATTAGTGGCAGATACGCAGTATTTT. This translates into CSARVAGLVADTQYF.

CDR3: CASSLEVLAPQYF. The DNA of the CDR3 is TGTGCCAGCAGCTTAGAAGTTCTAGCTCCGCAGTATTTT. The genes are TRBV7-2 and TRBJ2-3; TRBD2 might be the D (5 bases). Germline assignment: CDR1 SGHTA and CDR2 FQGNSA. This CDR3 has 13 residues. Deletions cut 1 base from V and 10 bases from J, with 12 bases between.

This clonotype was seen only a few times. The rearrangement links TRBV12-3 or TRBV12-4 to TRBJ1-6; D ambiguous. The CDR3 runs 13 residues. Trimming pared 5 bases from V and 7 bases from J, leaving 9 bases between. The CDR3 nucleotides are TGTGCCAGCAGTGAATCCCAGAATTCACCCCTCCACTTT. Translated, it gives CASSESQNSPLHF.